The rows below give T cell receptor beta chains drawn from one sample of a study of blood T cell repertoires in COVID-19. Clones were sequenced by immunoSEQ multiplex PCR, and TCRdb holds only the in-frame ones, with some missing. Of about 220,000 clones in the sample, under 90% were seen once. Sequenced: PBMCs or T cells enriched from blood (not recorded which). These receptors all stem from a woman between 50 and 59 years old who had been exposed to COVID-19. The CDR3 runs from the conserved cysteine through the conserved F or W. The D gene is left open where the match is weak. Only some rows state a clone size, as once, few, many or a class for expanded clones.

V gene,clone size,D gene,J gene,CDR3 protein,CDR3 DNA
TRBV24-1,NA,NA,TRBJ2-1,CATSDAQGPEQFF,TGTGCCACCAGTGATGCTCAGGGGCCTGAGCAGTTCTTC
TRBV10-3,NA,TRBD1,TRBJ1-2,CAISDNRGRERGYTF,TGTGCCATCAGTGACAATAGGGGGCGCGAACGTGGCTACACCTTC
TRBV7-2,NA,NA,TRBJ1-6,CASSLGYRAPLHF,TGTGCCAGCAGCTTAGGCTACAGGGCACCCCTCCACTTT
TRBV30,NA,NA,TRBJ1-2,CAWTDTGGDGYTF,TGTGCCTGGACGGACACGGGGGGGGATGGCTACACCTTC
TRBV1,NA,NA,TRBJ2-7,CTSSHRQGRSYEQYF,TGCACCAGCAGCCACCGACAGGGGAGATCCTACGAGCAGTACTTC
TRBV10-1,NA,NA,TRBJ1-2,CASSLGLYGYTF,TGCGCCAGCAGCCTGGGGCTCTATGGCTACACCTTC
TRBV5-1,NA,NA,TRBJ2-5,CASSLPSRGEQETQYF,TGCGCCAGCAGCTTGCCTAGCAGGGGCGAGCAAGAGACCCAGTACTTC
TRBV28,NA,NA,TRBJ1-1,CASSLSGPGERSTEAFF,TGTGCCAGCAGTTTAAGTGGGCCCGGGGAGAGGTCCACTGAAGCTTTCTTT
TRBV5-6,few,TRBD1,TRBJ1-5,CASSLRQGGLGQPQHF,TGTGCCAGCAGCTTGAGACAGGGAGGTTTAGGTCAGCCCCAGCATTTT
TRBV7-9,NA,NA,TRBJ1-1,CASRLVRAGTEAFF,TGTGCCAGCAGGCTGGTGAGGGCCGGCACTGAAGCTTTCTTT
TRBV19,NA,NA,TRBJ1-2,CASAGSGNYGYTF,TGTGCCAGCGCAGGATCAGGAAACTATGGCTACACCTTC
TRBV3-1/TRBV3-2,NA,NA,TRBJ1-2,CASRTTGSYGYTF,TGTGCCAGCAGGACGACGGGTAGCTATGGCTACACCTTC
TRBV9,once,NA,TRBJ1-3,CASSVDPLNTIYF,TGTGCCAGCAGCGTAGATCCCTTAAACACCATATATTTT
TRBV10-2,NA,TRBD2,TRBJ2-7,CASSSGGDYEQYF,TGCGCCAGCAGTAGCGGGGGGGATTACGAGCAGTACTTC
TRBV10-1,once,TRBD2,TRBJ2-1,CASRGTRSTSGGNNEQFF,TGCGCCAGCAGGGGGACGCGGTCGACTAGCGGGGGTAACAATGAGCAGTTCTTC
TRBV6-5,NA,NA,TRBJ1-6,CASKENSYNSPLHF,TGTGCCAGCAAGGAGAACTCCTATAATTCACCCCTCCACTTT
TRBV5-5,NA,TRBD1,TRBJ2-2,CASSLIWTGGKASTGELFF,TGTGCCAGCAGCTTGATTTGGACAGGGGGCAAAGCGTCCACCGGGGAGCTGTTTTTT
TRBV4-1,once,NA,TRBJ2-1,CASSQEEVLPTSYNEQFF,TGCGCCAGCAGCCAAGAAGAGGTCCTACCCACCTCCTACAATGAGCAGTTCTTC
TRBV7-2,NA,NA,TRBJ2-1,CASSPQVRGAYNEQFF,TGTGCCAGCAGCCCCCAAGTCAGGGGGGCCTACAATGAGCAGTTCTTC
TRBV7-2,NA,NA,TRBJ2-7,CASSRDRSAYEQYF,TGTGCCAGCAGCCGTGACAGGAGCGCCTACGAGCAGTACTTC
TRBV3-1/TRBV3-2,NA,NA,TRBJ2-7,CASSQAPNEQYF,TGTGCCAGCAGCCAAGCCCCTAACGAGCAGTACTTC
TRBV20-1,once,NA,TRBJ2-2,CSASPYSGKNTGELFF,TGCAGTGCTAGTCCTTATTCAGGGAAGAATACCGGGGAGCTGTTTTTT
TRBV18,NA,NA,TRBJ1-2,CASSPMGQSYGYTF,TGTGCCAGCTCACCCATGGGACAATCCTATGGCTACACCTTC
TRBV5-6,NA,TRBD1,TRBJ1-6,CASSLGQGGSPLHF,TGTGCCAGCAGCTTGGGACAGGGAGGCTCACCCCTCCACTTT
TRBV28,NA,NA,TRBJ1-6,CASSTRKGVKNSPLHF,TGTGCCAGCAGCACTCGAAAAGGGGTGAAGAATTCACCCCTCCACTTT
TRBV12-3/TRBV12-4,NA,TRBD1,TRBJ1-1,CASTDRGDTEAFF,TGTGCCAGCACCGACAGGGGGGACACTGAAGCTTTCTTT
TRBV3-1/TRBV3-2,NA,TRBD1,TRBJ1-3,CASSLQGRGDTIYF,TGTGCCAGCAGCCTACAGGGGCGCGGCGACACCATATATTTT
TRBV7-6,once,NA,TRBJ2-7,CASSPQTNNYEQYF,TGTGCCAGCAGCCCTCAGACAAATAATTACGAGCAGTACTTC
TRBV10-3,few,TRBD1,TRBJ1-5,CATRQGSQPQHF,TGTGCCACCCGACAGGGGTCTCAGCCCCAGCATTTT
TRBV6-5,once,NA,TRBJ1-4,CASSYEGVGEKLFF,TGTGCCAGCAGTTACGAGGGGGTTGGTGAAAAACTGTTTTTT
TRBV4-1,NA,NA,TRBJ2-7,CASSQGKGGYEQYF,TGCGCCAGCAGCCAAGGGAAAGGGGGCTACGAGCAGTACTTC
TRBV7-2,once,NA,TRBJ1-1,CASSLASGSTEAFF,TGTGCCAGCAGCTTAGCGTCAGGGTCCACTGAAGCTTTCTTT
TRBV7-9,NA,NA,TRBJ2-1,CASSRGTPSYNEQFF,TGTGCCAGCAGCCGCGGGACCCCTTCCTACAATGAGCAGTTCTTC
TRBV19,NA,NA,TRBJ1-2,CASSIEGARNYGYTF,TGTGCCAGTAGTATAGAGGGGGCGAGGAACTATGGCTACACCTTC
TRBV5-6,few,NA,TRBJ1-1,CASSSAGTANTEAFF,TGTGCCAGCAGCTCCGCCGGAACAGCGAACACTGAAGCTTTCTTT
TRBV7-8,NA,NA,TRBJ2-1,CASSLWGVSDNEQFF,TGTGCCAGCAGCCTATGGGGGGTCTCGGACAATGAGCAGTTCTTC
TRBV28,NA,TRBD2,TRBJ2-7,CASSPRGTGGYEQYF,TGTGCCAGCAGTCCTCGCGGGACGGGGGGCTACGAGCAGTACTTC
TRBV7-9,NA,TRBD1,TRBJ1-6,CASRGQGSYNSPLHF,TGTGCCAGCAGAGGACAGGGGTCCTATAATTCACCCCTCCACTTT
TRBV9,NA,TRBD2,TRBJ2-5,CASSPGLAGGYSQETQYF,TGTGCCAGCAGTCCCGGACTAGCGGGGGGGTATTCGCAAGAGACCCAGTACTTC
TRBV30,NA,NA,TRBJ1-5,CAWSFGQGSNQPQHF,TGTGCCTGGAGTTTTGGGCAGGGCAGCAATCAGCCCCAGCATTTT
TRBV3-1/TRBV3-2,few,NA,TRBJ1-2,CASSQAPPGLQGNYGYTF,TGTGCCAGCAGCCAAGCCCCTCCCGGGTTGCAGGGGAACTATGGCTACACCTTC
TRBV3-1/TRBV3-2,NA,NA,TRBJ2-3,CASSQNPAGGTDTQYF,TGTGCCAGCAGCCAAAATCCGGCTGGCGGGACAGATACGCAGTATTTT